The T cell receptor (beta chain) described here comes from a study of cytomegalovirus exposure and HLA in healthy donors. Study-level information: Within an early data release were tens of millions of unique TCRs drawn from HLA-typed donors.

PCR used 60 Vbeta primers and 13 Jbeta primers. Repertoires were generated with immunoSEQ multiplex PCR, while TCRdb's copy carries only in-frame clones and drops some. The table has about 120,000 clones, about 81% seen once. The study, taken as a whole, reports: According to the study, roughly 180 TCR beta chains were cytomegalovirus-associated.

The CDR3 totals 14 residues. Germline CDR1 SGHRS, CDR2 YFSETQ. V was pared by 0 bases and J by 4 bases, with 1 base of the junction left unmatched. The table lists this clone with a few counts. Its antigen is not identified. This receptor was obtained from a man aged 35 to 55 in good health and CMV-seronegative. Sequenced material: PBMCs. The chain couples TRBV5-1 to TRBJ2-3, with 8 bases aligning to TRBD1. The CDR3 DNA follows: TGCGCCAGCAGCTTGGAACAGGGGGCAGATACGCAGTATTTT. Translating gives CASSLEQGADTQYF.